The clone carrying this T cell receptor beta chain was recorded only once. This specimen comes from a study of blood T cell repertoires in COVID-19. In the study overall: Spain, Italy and the United States supplied samples that represented acute and convalescent COVID-19. T cells, B-cell-depleted T cells, or PBMCs provided the cDNA or gDNA that served as material.

Authors' processing steps: Estimation of nucleated cell counts relied on the amplification of reference gene primers. The protocol was immunoSEQ multiplex PCR, while the TCRdb copy is restricted to in-frame clones and leaves out a portion. V and J calls and clone size are given by that table; D and trimming were obtained from the DNA. The sample gives about 380,000 clones, roughly 86% of which show up once; more than 0.95% is in the top ten. J lost 2 bases, V lost 3 bases, and 2 bases had no gene match. Germline CDR1 and CDR2: SNHLY and FYNNEI. The CDR3 has 14 amino acids. The chain has TRBV2 and TRBJ2-7; 9 nucleotides align to TRBD1. Sequences were obtained from peripheral blood. This clonotype was sampled from a human donor with acute or convalescent COVID-19. The donor label of this sample is uncertain. The CDR3 sequence is CASSDDRGAYEQYF. The CDR3 DNA reads as TGTGCCAGCAGTGATGACAGGGGGGCCTACGAGCAGTACTTC.